This T cell receptor (beta chain) was sequenced for a study of T cell responses to AZD1222 COVID-19 vaccine. Comment on this clone: The antigen is undetermined.

Notes on the study in general: The study reported that nearly half of spike-specific TCRs target unmutated variant regions. Of the AZD1222 recipients, only five to seven were seropositive at baseline. Recipients of two AZD1222 doses showed rising Spike-specific TCR breadth and depth. A mostly white British donor set with more females was recruited, and clonal diversity was possibly underestimated.

The V and J ends lost 6 bases and 2 bases, in that order; junction bases with no gene match: 10. Germline assignment: CDR1 SGHNT and CDR2 YYREEE (reference sequence). The CDR3 contains 15 residues. Produced via immunoSEQ multiplex PCR; TCRdb's table is partial and in-frame only. The data contain approximately 150,000 clones, more than 85% of them singletons. The receptor was derived from an adult who had recovered from COVID-19. Specimen: peripheral blood, collected after recovery from COVID-19. The V and J genes are TRBV5-4 and TRBJ2-7, with 8 nucleotides matching TRBD2. The CDR3 loop reads CASTDGLALAYEQYF. For the CDR3, the DNA is TGTGCCAGCACCGATGGACTAGCCCTAGCCTACGAGCAGTACTTC.